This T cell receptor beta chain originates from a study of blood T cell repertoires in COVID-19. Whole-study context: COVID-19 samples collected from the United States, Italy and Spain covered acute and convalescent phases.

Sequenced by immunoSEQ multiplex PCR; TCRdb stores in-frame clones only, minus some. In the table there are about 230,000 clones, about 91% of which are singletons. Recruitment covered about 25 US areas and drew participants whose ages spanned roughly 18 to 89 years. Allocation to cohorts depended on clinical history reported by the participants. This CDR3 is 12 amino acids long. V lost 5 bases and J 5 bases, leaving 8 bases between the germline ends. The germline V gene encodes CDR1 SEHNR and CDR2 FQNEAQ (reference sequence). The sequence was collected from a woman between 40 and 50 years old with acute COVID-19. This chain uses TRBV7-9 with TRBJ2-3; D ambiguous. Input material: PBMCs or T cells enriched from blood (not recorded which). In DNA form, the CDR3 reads TGTGCCAGCAGCCAGACGGGAGATACGCAGTATTTT. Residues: CASSQTGDTQYF.